This section outlines one T cell receptor beta chain sequence together with its context. Germline CDR1 is LNHDA and CDR2 is SQIVND (reference sequence). The J segment lost 7 bases and the V segment lost 7 bases, leaving 17 bases of the junction unmatched. CDR3 length: 17 residues. This entry belongs to a study of cytomegalovirus exposure and HLA in healthy donors. Method: immunoSEQ multiplex PCR; TCRdb's copy keeps in-frame clones and lacks some. Among about 110,000 clones, around nine tenths were seen once, and the ten largest hold roughly 2.2%. This clonotype originated in a woman between 18 and 30 years old in good health and CMV-seronegative. What was sequenced was PBMCs. The V call is TRBV19, the J call TRBJ2-7; 12 bases agree with TRBD2. As DNA, the CDR3 is TGTGCCAGTATGGCGACTAGCGGGAGATCGGACAATGGGGAGCAGTACTTC. This codes for CASMATSGRSDNGEQYF. Full variable domain (rest looked up from reference TRBV19 and TRBJ2-7): DGGITQSPKYLFRKEGQNVTLSCEQNLNHDAMYWYRQDPGQGLRLIYYSQIVNDFQKGDIAEGYSVSREKKESFPLTVTSAQKNPTAFYLCASMATSGRSDNGEQYFGPGTRLTVT.